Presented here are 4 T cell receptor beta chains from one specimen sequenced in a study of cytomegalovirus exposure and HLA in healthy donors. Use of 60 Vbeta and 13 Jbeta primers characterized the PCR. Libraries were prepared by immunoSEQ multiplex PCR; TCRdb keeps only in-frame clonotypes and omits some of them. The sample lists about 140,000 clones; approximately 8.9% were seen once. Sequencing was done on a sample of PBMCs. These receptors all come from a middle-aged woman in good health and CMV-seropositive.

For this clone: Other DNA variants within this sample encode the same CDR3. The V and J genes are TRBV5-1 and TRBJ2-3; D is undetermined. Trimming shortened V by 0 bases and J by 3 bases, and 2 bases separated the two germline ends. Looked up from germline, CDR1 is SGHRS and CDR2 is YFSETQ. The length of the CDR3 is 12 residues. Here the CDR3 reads CASSLVTDTQYF. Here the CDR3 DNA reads TGCGCCAGCAGCTTGGTAACAGATACGCAGTATTTT.

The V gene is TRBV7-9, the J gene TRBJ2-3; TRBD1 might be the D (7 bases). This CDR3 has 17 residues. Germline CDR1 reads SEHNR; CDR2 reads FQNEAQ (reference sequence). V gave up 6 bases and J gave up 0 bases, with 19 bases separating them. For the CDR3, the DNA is TGTGCCAGCAGTTGGGGGGACAGTCCCATTAGCACAGATACGCAGTATTTT. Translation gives CASSWGDSPISTDTQYF.

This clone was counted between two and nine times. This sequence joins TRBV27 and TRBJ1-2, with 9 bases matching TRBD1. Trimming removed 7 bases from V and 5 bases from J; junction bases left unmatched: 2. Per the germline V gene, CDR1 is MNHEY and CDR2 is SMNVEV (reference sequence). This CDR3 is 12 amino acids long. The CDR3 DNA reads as TGTGCCAGCATGGACAGGGGATATGGCTACACCTTC. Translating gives CASMDRGYGYTF.

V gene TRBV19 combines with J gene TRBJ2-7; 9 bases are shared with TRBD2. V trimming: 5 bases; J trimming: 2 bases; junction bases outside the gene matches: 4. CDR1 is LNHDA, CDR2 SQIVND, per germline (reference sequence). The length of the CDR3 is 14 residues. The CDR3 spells CASSAAGGPYEQYF. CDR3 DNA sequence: TGTGCCAGTAGTGCAGCGGGGGGCCCCTACGAGCAGTACTTC.